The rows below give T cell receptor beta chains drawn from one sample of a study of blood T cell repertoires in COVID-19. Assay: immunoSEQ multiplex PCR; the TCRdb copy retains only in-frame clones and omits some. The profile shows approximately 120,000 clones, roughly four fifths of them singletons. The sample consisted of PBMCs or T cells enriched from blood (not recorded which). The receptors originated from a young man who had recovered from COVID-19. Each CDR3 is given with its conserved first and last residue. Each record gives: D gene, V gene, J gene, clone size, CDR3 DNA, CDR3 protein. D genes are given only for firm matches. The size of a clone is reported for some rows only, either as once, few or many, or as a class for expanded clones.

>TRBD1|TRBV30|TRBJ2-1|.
TGTGCCTGGAGTAAGGGGACAGGGAGCTACAATGAGCAGTTCTTC
CAWSKGTGSYNEQFF
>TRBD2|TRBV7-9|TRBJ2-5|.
TGTGCCAGCAGCTTAGGACTAGCGGGATTGGAGACCCAGTACTTC
CASSLGLAGLETQYF
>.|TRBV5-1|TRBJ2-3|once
TGCGCCAGCAAGCCGGGGGTTGGGACAGATACGCAGTATTTT
CASKPGVGTDTQYF
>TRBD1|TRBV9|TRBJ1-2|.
TGTGCCAGCAGCGAGGGGACAGGGATAAACTATGGCTACACCTTC
CASSEGTGINYGYTF
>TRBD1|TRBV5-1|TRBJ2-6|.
TGCGCCAGCAGCTTACTGACAGGGTCCTCCTCTGGGGCCAACGTCCTGACTTTC
CASSLLTGSSSGANVLTF
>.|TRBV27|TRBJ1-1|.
TGTGCCAGCAGTCCCCACTTACGCGGGCCCTACACTGAAGCTTTCTTT
CASSPHLRGPYTEAFF
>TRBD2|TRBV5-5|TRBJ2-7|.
TGTGCCAGCAGCTCCGGTATCCTAGCGGGAACCTCCTACGAGCAGTACTTC
CASSSGILAGTSYEQYF
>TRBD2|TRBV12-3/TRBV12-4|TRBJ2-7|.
TGTGCCAGCAGTTTACTAGCGGGCTACGAGCAGTACTTC
CASSLLAGYEQYF
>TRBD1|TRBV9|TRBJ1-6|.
TGTGCCAGCAGCGAAACGACAGGGGGCGTCGGCTCACCCCTCCACTTT
CASSETTGGVGSPLHF
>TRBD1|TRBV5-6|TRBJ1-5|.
TGTGCCAGCAGCTTGGGGACCGGGGACAGAAGCCACCAGCATTTT
CASSLGTGDRSHQHF
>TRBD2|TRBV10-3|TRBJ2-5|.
TGTGCCATCAGTGGGACTAGCGGGGCCCAAGAGACCCAGTACTTC
CAISGTSGAQETQYF
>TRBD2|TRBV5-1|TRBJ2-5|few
TGCGCCAGCAGCAGGACTAGCGGGGTCGGGGAGACCCAGTACTTC
CASSRTSGVGETQYF
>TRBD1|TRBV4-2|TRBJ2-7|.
TGTGCCAGCAGCCAACCCGGGACAGAAACCTACGAGCAGTACTTC
CASSQPGTETYEQYF